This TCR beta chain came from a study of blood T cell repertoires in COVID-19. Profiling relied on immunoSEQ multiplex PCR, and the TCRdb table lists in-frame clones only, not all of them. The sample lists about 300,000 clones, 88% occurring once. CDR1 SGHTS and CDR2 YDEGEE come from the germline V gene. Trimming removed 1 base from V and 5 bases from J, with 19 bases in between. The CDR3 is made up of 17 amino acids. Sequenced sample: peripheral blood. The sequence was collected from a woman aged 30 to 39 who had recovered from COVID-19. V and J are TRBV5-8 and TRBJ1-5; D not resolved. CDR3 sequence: CASSLRYDFGSYQPQHF. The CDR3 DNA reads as TGTGCCAGCAGCTTGCGATATGATTTCGGGAGCTATCAGCCCCAGCATTTT.